This TCR beta chain was documented in a study of blood T cell repertoires in COVID-19. Study details: Both acute and convalescent COVID-19 samples were obtained from the United States, Italy and Spain. Sample material is recorded as cDNA or gDNA derived from T cells, B-cell-depleted T cells, or PBMCs.

As handled by the study authors: How many nucleated cells were present was estimated from reference gene primer amplification. Repertoires were generated with immunoSEQ multiplex PCR, while TCRdb's copy carries only in-frame clones and drops some. V, J and clone size were drawn from that table, and D and trimming were deduced from the DNA. The sample records 150,000 to 200,000 clones, 80% to 90% being singletons. V shed 7 bases and J 2 bases; nucleotides not matched to a gene: 5. Germline-derived CDR1 and CDR2 are SNHLY and FYNNEI. This CDR3 contains 15 residues. The receptor was isolated from a young woman who had recovered from COVID-19. The sequencing input was peripheral blood. This chain joins TRBV2 and TRBJ2-5; 12 bases are shared with TRBD2. In DNA, the CDR3 is TGTGCCAGCAACCTAGCGGGAGGGCCTCAAGAGACCCAGTACTTC. It specifies CASNLAGGPQETQYF. Together with reference TRBV2 and TRBJ2-5, the CDR3 gives the full variable domain: EPEVTQTPSHQVTQMGQEVILRCVPISNHLYFYWYRQILGQKVEFLVSFYNNEISEKSEIFDDQFSVERPDGSNFTLKIRSTKLEDSAMYFCASNLAGGPQETQYFGPGTRLLVL.